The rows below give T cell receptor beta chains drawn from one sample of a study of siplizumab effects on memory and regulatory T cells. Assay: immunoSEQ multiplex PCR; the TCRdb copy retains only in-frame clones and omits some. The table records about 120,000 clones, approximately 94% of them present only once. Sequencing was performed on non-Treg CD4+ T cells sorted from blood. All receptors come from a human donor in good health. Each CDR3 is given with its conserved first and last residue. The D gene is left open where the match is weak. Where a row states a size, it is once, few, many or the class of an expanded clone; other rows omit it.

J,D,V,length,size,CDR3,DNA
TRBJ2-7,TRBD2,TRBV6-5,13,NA,CASSYAGAYEQYF,TGTGCCAGCAGTTACGCGGGGGCCTACGAGCAGTACTTC
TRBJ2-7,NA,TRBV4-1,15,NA,CASSQVGTARYEQYF,TGCGCCAGCAGCCAAGTGGGGACCGCGCGCTACGAGCAGTACTTC
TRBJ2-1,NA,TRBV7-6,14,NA,CASSFPRVDNEQFF,TGTGCCAGCAGCTTCCCGAGGGTTGACAATGAGCAGTTCTTC
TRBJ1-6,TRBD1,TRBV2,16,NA,CASKGPSTGDNSPLHF,TGTGCCAGCAAGGGCCCGTCGACAGGGGATAATTCACCCCTCCACTTT
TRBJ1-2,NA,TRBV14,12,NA,CASSQERVGYTF,TGTGCCAGCAGCCAAGAACGGGTTGGCTACACCTTC
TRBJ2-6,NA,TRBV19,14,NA,CASTRYSGANVLTF,TGTGCCAGTACTCGGTACTCTGGGGCCAACGTCCTGACTTTC
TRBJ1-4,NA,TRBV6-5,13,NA,CASSYGMNEKLFF,TGTGCCAGCAGTTACGGGATGAATGAAAAACTGTTTTTT
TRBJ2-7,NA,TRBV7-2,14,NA,CASSLSGYGDEQYF,TGTGCCAGCAGCTTATCAGGGTACGGCGACGAGCAGTACTTC
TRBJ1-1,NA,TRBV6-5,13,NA,CASSYTTNTEAFF,TGTGCCAGCAGTTACACCACTAACACTGAAGCTTTCTTT
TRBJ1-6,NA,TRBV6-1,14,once,CASSVRDTRSPLHF,TGTGCCAGCAGTGTCCGGGACACCCGATCACCCCTCCACTTT
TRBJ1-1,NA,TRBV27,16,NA,CASSLSGSLGGTEAFF,TGTGCCAGCAGTCTCTCGGGATCGCTCGGGGGCACTGAAGCTTTCTTT
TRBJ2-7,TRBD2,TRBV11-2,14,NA,CASSFGGGTYEQYF,TGTGCCAGCAGCTTCGGGGGAGGGACCTACGAGCAGTACTTC
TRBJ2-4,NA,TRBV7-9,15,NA,CASSLEGEAKNIQYF,TGTGCCAGCAGCTTAGAAGGAGAAGCCAAAAACATTCAGTACTTC